This TCR beta chain derives from a study of CD8 T cells in Susac syndrome. RNA, at about 0.45 to 1 ug, was reverse transcribed with random hexamers. One entry per CDR3 protein results from TCRdb running MiXCR on the immunoSEQ multiplex PCR reads. The sample records 45,000 to 60,000 distinct CDR3 sequences, 90% to 95% being singletons. Germline CDR1 is SGHDN and CDR2 is FVKESK. The V and J ends lost 0 bases and 0 bases respectively, with 20 bases between them. The CDR3 totals 19 residues. V and J are TRBV14 and TRBJ1-1; a possible D gene is TRBD1 (5 bases). Sequencing input: CD8+ T cells from PBMCs. This sequence was found in a human donor in good health. This chain's CDR3 is CASSQEVEGLWSMNTEAFF. The CDR3, as DNA: TGTGCCAGCAGCCAAGAAGTGGAGGGGTTATGGTCCATGAACACTGAAGCTTTCTTT.